Only a few counts were recorded for the clone carrying this T cell receptor (beta chain). CDR3 length: 14 amino acids. CDR1 and CDR2 (germline): SQVTM, ANQGSEA. Each ophthalmopathy patient scored at least 3 on the Clinical Activity Score and at least 4 on NOSPECS grade, with duration under 3 months. PBMCs stemmed from more than 7.5 ml fresh peripheral blood. This sample stems from a study of T cells in Graves' hyperthyroidism and ophthalmopathy. Study-wide context: Peripheral blood was drawn at first diagnosis, prior to all treatment.

Amplification of TCR beta CDR3 regions used RNA as the template. The HTBI primer set drove a first-round RT-PCR of the TCR CDR3. TCRdb itself ran the multiplex PCR reads through MiXCR, one entry per CDR3 protein. Here the sample spans 600,000 to 650,000 distinct CDR3 sequences, 20% to 25% being singletons. Specimen: blood. The source is a man younger than 45 with Graves' ophthalmopathy. This chain connects TRBV29-1 to TRBJ1-1; tentatively, D is TRBD1 (5 bases). CDR3 loop: CSGRQTLTRTEAFF. CDR3 in DNA: TGCAGTGGAAGACAGACCCTCACGAGGACTGAAGCTTTCTTT.